These 32 T cell receptor beta chains originate from one sample sequenced in a study of T cell repertoires in cytomegalovirus infection. TCRdb ran MiXCR on the reads and lists one entry per CDR3 protein. The sample includes around 240,000 distinct CDR3 sequences, roughly 22% of them seen just once. The sequencing input was CD8+ T cells from PBMCs. The receptors were sampled from a human donor in good health (CMV status not recorded). Some clones in this sample may be carry-over from other donors' samples.

There are many counts of this clonotype. The chain carries TRBV7-8 and TRBJ2-1; TRBD1 is a possible D gene (5 bases). The CDR3 extends over 16 amino acids. V lost 1 base to trimming and J lost 3 bases, with 13 bases between them. Germline CDR1 SGHVS, CDR2 FQNEAQ. The CDR3 spells CASSLETRGLYNEQFF. The DNA of the CDR3 is TGTGCCAGCAGCTTAGAAACAAGGGGCCTCTACAATGAGCAGTTCTTC.

This clonotype was observed a few times. The chain recombines TRBV14 with TRBJ1-1; 8 bases align to TRBD1. CDR3 size: 13 residues. V was clipped by 2 bases and J by 7 bases; unmatched bases: 3. Germline CDR1 SGHDN, CDR2 FVKESK. CDR3 amino acids: CASSQPGQGEAFF. As DNA, the CDR3 is TGTGCCAGCAGCCAACCCGGACAGGGTGAAGCTTTCTTT.

CDR3 sequence (DNA): TGTGCCAGCGAACCCCTAGCGACCTCCTACAATGAGCAGTTCTTC. As protein: CASEPLATSYNEQFF. The chain couples TRBV28 to TRBJ2-1, with D perhaps TRBD2 (6 bases). The germline V gene has CDR1 MDHEN and CDR2 SYDVKM. Trimming shortened V by 8 bases and J by 0 bases, and 14 bases separated the two germline ends. The CDR3 has 15 residues.

V is TRBV9 and J is TRBJ1-1; maybe TRBD1 (5 bases). The V gene's germline CDR1 is SGDLS and CDR2 YYNGEE. The CDR3 runs to 17 residues. Trimming cost V 1 base and J 0 bases, with 16 bases left between them. CDR3 in amino acids: CASSVLGGGRMNTEAFF. CDR3 in DNA: TGTGCCAGCAGCGTACTTGGGGGAGGGCGAATGAACACTGAAGCTTTCTTT.

V usage is TRBV7-1 and J usage is TRBJ1-1; D perhaps matches TRBD1 (5 bases). TRBV7-1 is marked as an open reading frame, function uncertain. This CDR3 has 14 residues. Trimming pared 5 bases from V and 8 bases from J, leaving 18 bases between. The CDR3 nucleotides are TGTGCCAGCAGCGCCCCGGGCCAGGGACTAGAAGCTTTCTTT. It specifies CASSAPGQGLEAFF.

The J gene is TRBJ2-2, the V gene TRBV10-3; D tentatively fits TRBD1 or TRBD2 (5 bases each). V was shortened by 9 bases and J by 1 base, with 12 bases between the two germline ends. Germline V CDR1 and CDR2: ENHRY, SYGVKD. The CDR3 is made up of 14 amino acids. CDR3 in amino acids: CAIWDGLNTGELFF. CDR3 nucleotides: TGTGCCATATGGGACGGACTGAACACCGGGGAGCTGTTTTTT.

The J gene is TRBJ2-3, the V gene TRBV7-6, with TRBD2 as a possible D gene (5 bases). Germline V gives CDR1 SGHVS, CDR2 FNYEAQ. The CDR3 covers 17 residues. V lost 4 bases to trimming and J lost 6 bases, with 23 bases between them. The CDR3 loop reads CASSSSAGGPLLDTQYF. The CDR3 DNA reads TGTGCCAGCAGCTCTTCCGCCGGCGGGCCGCTATTGGATACGCAGTATTTT.

This clonotype came up a few times. The chain has TRBV29-1 and TRBJ2-1, with 10 nucleotides matching TRBD1. Germline CDR1 is SQVTM and CDR2 is ANQGSEA. V shed 5 bases and J 4 bases; nucleotides not matched to a gene: 14. The CDR3 loop spans 17 amino acids. This CDR3 reads CSVLGGYRDRGYNEQFF. In nucleotides, the CDR3 is TGCAGCGTTTTGGGGGGCTACCGGGACAGGGGTTACAATGAGCAGTTCTTC.

This clonotype was seen repeatedly, ten times or more. V is TRBV7-3 and J is TRBJ2-3; 7 bases align to TRBD2. Germline assignment: CDR1 SGHTA and CDR2 FQGTGA. The CDR3 has 12 residues. V gave up 5 bases and J gave up 5 bases; unmatched junction bases: 1. This CDR3 reads CASSSGVDTQYF. The CDR3, as DNA: TGTGCCAGCAGCAGCGGGGTAGATACGCAGTATTTT.

The rearrangement uses TRBV4-1 and TRBJ2-7, with D maybe TRBD1 (6 bases). Germline CDR1 reads MGHRA; CDR2 reads YSYEKL. Trimming took 0 bases from V and 4 from J, leaving 13 bases between them. This CDR3 region has 15 residues. DNA for the CDR3: TGCGCCAGCAGCCAAGAAGCAGGGGCGCCATACGAGCAGTACTTC. This translates into CASSQEAGAPYEQYF.

The chain combines TRBV24-1 with TRBJ1-2; no clear D gene. Trimming stripped 3 bases from V and 8 bases from J, with 12 bases between. Germline loops: CDR1 KGHDR, CDR2 SFDVKD. The CDR3 is made up of 13 amino acids. The DNA of the CDR3 is TGTGCCACCAGTGATGCTGGGCCTAACGGCTACACCTTC. Its translation is CATSDAGPNGYTF.

This clonotype was observed a handful of times. The chain carries TRBV11-2 and TRBJ2-1; 8 bases map to TRBD2. The CDR3 has 18 amino acids. Germline CDR1 is SGHAT and CDR2 is FQNNGV. Losses at the gene ends were 3 bases for V and 3 bases for J; bases not matched to a gene: 13. CDR3: CASSFGSGVAGHYNEQFF. CDR3 coding DNA: TGTGCCAGCAGCTTCGGCTCCGGGGTAGCGGGGCACTACAATGAGCAGTTCTTC.

This clonotype was seen ten or more times. The chain has TRBV7-9 and TRBJ2-5, with 11 bases aligning to TRBD1. The trim removed 5 bases at V and 3 bases at J, leaving 8 bases unmatched. CDR1 is SEHNR, CDR2 FQNEAQ, per germline (reference sequence). The CDR3 covers 16 residues. The CDR3 protein is CASSDQDRGREETQYF. Written as DNA, the CDR3 is TGTGCCAGCAGCGATCAGGACAGGGGGCGCGAAGAGACCCAGTACTTC.

This clonotype was found a few times. This CDR3 reads CASSPGYYSPLHF. The CDR3 nucleotides are TGTGCCAGCAGTCCAGGGTATTATTCACCCCTCCACTTT. The chain links TRBV25-1 to TRBJ1-6, with D possibly TRBD1 on 5 matching bases. CDR1 is MGHDK, CDR2 SYGVNS, per germline. With 5 bases removed from V and 8 bases from J, the gap between germline ends came to 10 bases. This CDR3 contains 13 residues.

In this sample, this clonotype turned up many times. The CDR3 region is CASRYRTISYNEQFF. The CDR3 nucleotides read TGTGCCAGCAGGTACAGGACCATCTCCTACAATGAGCAGTTCTTC. V usage is TRBV28 and J usage is TRBJ2-1, with D possibly TRBD1 on 5 matching bases. CDR3 length equals 15 residues. Germline values: CDR1 MDHEN, CDR2 SYDVKM. V gave up 6 bases and J gave up 0 bases, with 12 bases separating them.

With respect to this clonotype: One base away lies a much larger clone, so this may be a sequencing read error. This chain uses TRBV12-3 or TRBV12-4 with TRBJ1-1; D gene uncertain. With 1 base removed from V and 0 bases from J, the gap between germline ends came to 9 bases. The CDR3 spans 15 residues. CDR3 residues: CASSLVQVLNTEAFF. In DNA, the CDR3 is TGTGCCAGCAGTTTAGTTCAGGTTTTGAACACTGAAGCTTTCTTT.

This clonotype was seen a handful of times. The chain recombines TRBV20-1 with TRBJ1-2; tentatively, D is TRBD1 (5 bases). Trimming cost V 7 bases and J 4 bases, with 10 bases left between them. Looked up from germline, CDR1 is DFQATT and CDR2 is SNEGSKA (reference sequence). CDR3 size: 11 residues. The CDR3 region is CSGQGPYGYTF. CDR3 DNA: TGCAGTGGTCAGGGTCCCTATGGCTACACCTTC.

The rearrangement joins TRBV19 to TRBJ1-2; D may be TRBD1 (6 bases). The germline CDR1 and CDR2 sequences are LNHDA and SQIVND (reference sequence). Deletions cut 4 bases from V and 2 bases from J, with 20 bases between. The CDR3 has 17 amino acids. The CDR3 loop reads CASSTSPGQGKNYGYTF. The CDR3, as DNA: TGTGCCAGTAGTACATCCCCGGGGCAGGGGAAGAACTATGGCTACACCTTC. Variable domain in full (rest from reference TRBV19 and TRBJ1-2): DGGITQSPKYLFRKEGQNVTLSCEQNLNHDAMYWYRQDPGQGLRLIYYSQIVNDFQKGDIAEGYSVSREKKESFPLTVTSAQKNPTAFYLCASSTSPGQGKNYGYTFGSGTRLTVV.

The chain uses TRBV7-9 and TRBJ1-2; D ambiguous. This CDR3 comprises 16 residues. Germline V gives CDR1 SEHNR, CDR2 FQNEAQ (reference sequence). V lost 5 bases and J lost 2, with 18 bases in between. The CDR3 DNA reads as TGTGCCAGCAGCCGAGTCGCCGGCCAAGGGAACTATGGCTACACCTTC. It specifies CASSRVAGQGNYGYTF.

This clonotype was seen many times. The chain employs TRBV28 and TRBJ2-6; D unresolved. There are 16 residues in the CDR3. The germline V gene has CDR1 MDHEN and CDR2 SYDVKM. Trimming cost V 5 bases and J 0 bases, with 11 bases left between them. CDR3 residues: CASSPRIISGANVLTF. For the CDR3, the DNA is TGTGCCAGCAGTCCCCGTATAATCTCTGGGGCCAACGTCCTGACTTTC. Full variable domain (remainder filled in from reference TRBV28 and TRBJ2-6): DVKVTQSSRYLVKRTGEKVFLECVQDMDHENMFWYRQDPGLGLRLIYFSYDVKMKEKGDIPEGYSVSREKKERFSLILESASTNQTSMYLCASSPRIISGANVLTFGAGSRLTVL.

The genes are TRBV7-3 and TRBJ2-1; TRBD1 is a possible D gene (6 bases). CDR1 is SGHTA and CDR2 is FQGTGA in the germline V gene. The V gene lost 4 bases and the J gene lost 8 bases, with 12 bases spanning the gap. The CDR3 spans 13 residues. The CDR3 here is CASSSQGWDEQFF. The CDR3 DNA sequence: TGTGCCAGCAGCTCACAGGGTTGGGATGAGCAGTTCTTC.

This clonotype was observed at least ten times. V and J are TRBV19 and TRBJ2-1, with D possibly being TRBD1 (6 bases). V was clipped by 6 bases and J by 5 bases, with 14 bases between them. This CDR3 is built from 14 residues. CDR1 LNHDA and CDR2 SQIVND come from the germline V gene (reference sequence). Here the CDR3 DNA reads TGTGCCAGTAGAAGACAGGTGGGCGACAATGAGCAGTTCTTC. It encodes CASRRQVGDNEQFF.

The gene calls are TRBV12-3 or TRBV12-4 and TRBJ1-1; 7 nucleotides match TRBD1. The CDR3 extends over 14 amino acids. V lost 3 bases to trimming and J lost 1 base; unmatched junction nucleotides: 2. The CDR3 nucleotides are TGTGCCAGCAGTTTCCGGACAGGGAACACTGAAGCTTTCTTT. Translated, it gives CASSFRTGNTEAFF.

This sequence joins TRBV5-4 and TRBJ2-7; 10 nucleotides agree with TRBD1. The germline CDR1 and CDR2 sequences are SGHNT and YYREEE (reference sequence). The junction had 5 bases not matched to a gene; V was cut back by 4 bases and J by 1 base. The CDR3 covers 15 residues. This CDR3 reads CASSLTGGSSYEQYF. In DNA form, the CDR3 reads TGTGCCAGCAGCCTGACAGGGGGCAGTTCCTACGAGCAGTACTTC.

This clonotype was counted a few times. The chain joins TRBV28 to TRBJ1-2, with a tentative D call TRBD1 (5 bases). The CDR3 contains 13 residues. Germline V gene lookup returns CDR1 MDHEN and CDR2 SYDVKM. V was cut by 8 bases and J by 4 bases, with 14 bases left in between. The CDR3 loop reads CASGGRLRYGYTF. In DNA, the CDR3 is TGTGCCAGCGGGGGACGCCTACGCTATGGCTACACCTTC.

The chain combines TRBV7-9 with TRBJ2-6; D is ambiguous. The length of the CDR3 is 14 residues. Germline V gene sequence: CDR1 SEHNR, CDR2 FQNEAQ (reference sequence). The V end lost 1 base, the J end lost 3 bases, and 4 bases lay between the germline ends. The CDR3 DNA reads as TGTGCCAGCAGCTTAGTCGATGGGGCCAACGTCCTGACTTTC. As protein: CASSLVDGANVLTF. Based on the CDR3 plus reference TRBV7-9 and TRBJ2-6, the full variable domain is DTGVSQNPRHKITKRGQNVTFRCDPISEHNRLYWYRQTLGQGPEFLTYFQNEAQLEKSRLLSDRFSAERPKGSFSTLEIQRTEQGDSAMYLCASSLVDGANVLTFGAGSRLTVL.

V usage is TRBV6-2 or TRBV6-3 and J usage is TRBJ2-1; 10 bases match TRBD2. Looked up from germline, CDR1 is MNHEY and CDR2 is SVGEGT. V dropped 4 bases and J dropped 0; count of bases not matched to a gene: 9. The CDR3 is 18 residues long. The CDR3 region is CASSSSGGAGSSYNEQFF. DNA for the CDR3: TGTGCCAGCAGTTCGAGCGGGGGGGCCGGAAGCTCCTACAATGAGCAGTTCTTC.

This chain joins TRBV20-1 and TRBJ2-1, with TRBD2 matching over 7 bases. The CDR3 has 13 residues. Looked up from germline, CDR1 is DFQATT and CDR2 is SNEGSKA (reference sequence). The junction had 7 bases not matched to a gene; V was cut back by 5 bases and J by 6 bases. DNA of the CDR3: TGCAGTGCTTCCGGGACTACCTTCAATGAGCAGTTCTTC. This sequence encodes CSASGTTFNEQFF.

The chain uses TRBV6-6 and TRBJ2-2; TRBD2 aligns across 8 bases. Germline-derived CDR1 and CDR2 are MNHNY and SVGAGI (reference sequence). The trim removed 0 bases at V and 5 bases at J, leaving 5 bases unmatched. This CDR3 has 16 amino acids. CDR3 DNA sequence: TGTGCCAGCAGTTACTCGGCGGGGGGCGGGACCGGGGAGCTGTTTTTT. Protein: CASSYSAGGGTGELFF.

The chain is built from TRBV29-1 and TRBJ1-3; tentative D call: TRBD1 (6 bases). Germline values: CDR1 SQVTM, CDR2 ANQGSEA. V lost 0 bases and J 2 bases, leaving 17 bases between the germline ends. CDR3 length: 17 residues. The CDR3 loop reads CSVEDRGGRKTGNTIYF. DNA of the CDR3: TGCAGCGTTGAAGATCGGGGGGGCCGAAAGACTGGAAACACCATATATTTT.

This rearrangement joins TRBV10-3 to TRBJ2-3, with 8 bases identical to TRBD2. Germline V gene data show CDR1 as ENHRY and CDR2 as SYGVKD. The CDR3 length is 16 residues. The trim removed 10 bases at V and 2 bases at J, leaving 14 bases unmatched. The CDR3 loop reads CATGDGGGGTTDTQYF. The CDR3 coding sequence is TGTGCCACCGGAGATGGAGGCGGGGGGACCACAGATACGCAGTATTTT.

This clonotype was seen at least ten times. The chain has TRBV12-3 or TRBV12-4 and TRBJ2-3; tentatively, D is TRBD2 (5 bases). V lost 11 bases and J lost 2, with 17 bases in between. This CDR3 comprises 14 residues. For the CDR3, the DNA is TGTGCCGCCACCCAAGGGAGCCCCACAGATACGCAGTATTTT. Translating it yields CAATQGSPTDTQYF.